Listed here are 29 T cell receptor beta chains from one sample, sequenced in a study of blood T cell repertoires in COVID-19. TCRdb keeps only in-frame clones here, not all; method: immunoSEQ multiplex PCR. The repertoire holds 110,000 or so clones, with around 89% as singletons. The sequenced material came from peripheral blood. These receptors all stem from a human donor with acute or convalescent COVID-19. The donor label of this sample is uncertain.

V gene TRBV28 combines with J gene TRBJ1-5; 10 nucleotides match TRBD1. The J segment lost 8 bases and the V segment lost 5 bases, leaving 6 bases of the junction unmatched. CDR3 length: 14 amino acids. In germline, CDR1 is MDHEN, CDR2 SYDVKM. Here the CDR3 reads CASSGDRGNEPQHF. Here the CDR3 DNA reads TGTGCCAGCAGTGGGGACAGGGGAAACGAGCCCCAGCATTTT.

V and J are TRBV7-9 and TRBJ2-1; D not certain. Germline loops: CDR1 SEHNR, CDR2 FQNEAQ (reference sequence). The CDR3 has 14 residues. Trimming took off 5 bases at V and 8 bases at J, with 16 bases between the two ends. As DNA, the CDR3 is TGTGCCAGCAGCACAACCATAGCTGGGTATGAGCAGTTCTTC. Translating gives CASSTTIAGYEQFF.

The gene calls are TRBV28 and TRBJ1-4; 8 bases map to TRBD1. V gave up 5 bases and J gave up 7 bases; unmatched junction bases: 6. Looked up from germline, CDR1 is MDHEN and CDR2 is SYDVKM. The length of the CDR3 is 14 residues. DNA of the CDR3: TGTGCCAGCAGTACCGGACAGGGTGGTGAAAAACTGTTTTTT. This translates into CASSTGQGGEKLFF.

V and J are TRBV10-3 and TRBJ2-7; 11 bases line up with TRBD2. The germline V gene has CDR1 ENHRY and CDR2 SYGVKD. The CDR3 runs to 16 residues. V dropped 4 bases and J dropped 2; count of bases not matched to a gene: 7. CDR3: CAISGLAGTPTYEQYF. CDR3 nucleotide sequence: TGTGCCATCAGTGGACTAGCGGGGACCCCAACCTACGAGCAGTACTTC.

This clone was detected only a few times. The CDR3 nucleotides read TGCGCCAGCAGCTCCGGGACAGGGGCTGAAAAACTGTTTTTT. This encodes CASSSGTGAEKLFF. The chain links TRBV4-1 to TRBJ1-4; TRBD1 agrees at 10 bases. Germline lookup yields CDR1 MGHRA and CDR2 YSYEKL. The CDR3 is 14 residues long. V lost 5 bases and J lost 7; bases outside the gene matches: 4.

This sequence joins TRBV21-1 and TRBJ2-5; TRBD2 is the table's D call and was not checked against the DNA. TRBV21-1 is an annotated pseudogene. The length of the CDR3 is 22 residues. CDR3 region: CASSPQKERGNLRRIIQETQYF. DNA of the CDR3: TGTGCCAGCAGCCCCCAAAAGGAACGGGGGAACCTTCGGCGAATAATCCAAGAGACCCAGTACTTC.

V and J are TRBV15 and TRBJ2-6; weak D call: TRBD1 (5 bases). V was pared by 3 bases and J by 1 base, with 10 bases between. The CDR3 runs to 16 residues. The germline CDR1 and CDR2 sequences are LNHNV and YYDKDF (reference sequence). Written as DNA, the CDR3 is TGTGCCACCAGCAGGGACATATCTTCTGGGGCCAACGTCCTGACTTTC. The encoded protein is CATSRDISSGANVLTF.

About this clone: Different DNA sequences within this sample yield the same CDR3. This sequence joins TRBV6-5 and TRBJ2-1; 7 bases map to TRBD2. This CDR3 is built from 13 residues. Germline V gene lookup returns CDR1 MNHEY and CDR2 SVGAGI. J lost 4 bases, V lost 6 bases, and 3 bases had no gene match. DNA for the CDR3: TGTGCCAGCAGAGATAGCGGGTACAATGAGCAGTTCTTC. It yields the protein CASRDSGYNEQFF.

This sequence joins TRBV19 and TRBJ1-6, with D maybe TRBD1 (6 bases). Looked up from germline, CDR1 is LNHDA and CDR2 is SQIVND (reference sequence). The CDR3 is 15 residues long. V lost 6 bases to trimming and J lost 8 bases, with 17 bases between them. The CDR3 protein is CASSTSRTVDSPLHF. The CDR3 DNA sequence: TGTGCCAGTAGCACATCAAGGACAGTGGATTCACCCCTCCACTTT.

The chain carries TRBV19 and TRBJ1-1, with D possibly matching TRBD1 (5 bases). Germline values: CDR1 LNHDA, CDR2 SQIVND (reference sequence). The V end lost 3 bases, the J end lost 12 bases, and 14 bases lay between the germline ends. This CDR3 comprises 12 residues. CDR3 DNA: TGTGCCAGTAGTATTGTCAAGGGGATAACTTTCTTT. Protein: CASSIVKGITFF.

The V call is TRBV7-2, the J call TRBJ2-3, with D possibly TRBD1 on 5 matching bases. The V end lost 2 bases, the J end lost 2 bases, and 11 bases lay between the germline ends. The length of the CDR3 is 15 residues. The germline V gene encodes CDR1 SGHTA and CDR2 FQGNSA. The CDR3 is CASSLLTGYTDTQYF. CDR3 nucleotide sequence: TGTGCCAGCAGCTTACTTACAGGATACACAGATACGCAGTATTTT.

CDR3 sequence reads: CASTSQGYYGYTF. The DNA of the CDR3 is TGTGCCAGCACCTCACAGGGCTACTATGGCTACACCTTC. This chain connects TRBV28 to TRBJ1-2; possible D gene TRBD1, 6 bases. This CDR3 spans 13 amino acids. Germline-derived CDR1 and CDR2 are MDHEN and SYDVKM. The V end was cut by 7 bases, the J end by 3 bases, with 12 bases between.

This clone was seen once. The rearrangement joins TRBV7-8 to TRBJ2-4, with 7 positions matching TRBD1. The CDR3 consists of 13 residues. J gave up 8 bases and V 1 base, and 2 bases lay outside the gene matches. CDR1 SGHVS and CDR2 FQNEAQ come from the germline V gene. The CDR3 DNA follows: TGTGCCAGCAGCTTAGGACAGGGAGACATTCAGTACTTC. Translation gives CASSLGQGDIQYF.

The rearrangement uses TRBV5-1 and TRBJ1-1, with D unclear. CDR1 and CDR2 (germline): SGHRS, YFSETQ. Trimming left V 2 bases short and J 0 bases short, with 11 bases between. This CDR3 is built from 15 residues. The CDR3 loop is CASSFGVSMNTEAFF. The CDR3 DNA sequence: TGCGCCAGCAGCTTCGGGGTCTCCATGAACACTGAAGCTTTCTTT.

A word on this clone: At one end, the junction sequence differs from germline, possibly due to a read error. The chain combines TRBV7-8 with TRBJ1-2; D possibly corresponds to TRBD1 (5 bases). CDR3 length equals 13 residues. CDR1 and CDR2 (germline): SGHVS, FQNEAQ. The CDR3 bases are TGTGCCAGCAGCCTAGCGGGGCAAGGTGGCTACACCTTC. This codes for CASSLAGQGGYTF.

This chain connects TRBV12-3 or TRBV12-4 to TRBJ2-1; D remains unclear. Trimming stripped 3 bases from V and 8 bases from J, with 5 bases between. The CDR3 loop spans 11 amino acids. CDR3 sequence reads: CASSFRDEQFF. In nucleotides, the CDR3 is TGTGCCAGCAGTTTTCGCGATGAGCAGTTCTTC.

The genes are TRBV7-2 and TRBJ2-7; D remains unclear. Trimming took 1 base from V and 0 from J, leaving 10 bases between them. CDR1 and CDR2 (germline): SGHTA, FQGNSA. The CDR3 extends over 15 amino acids. In DNA, the CDR3 is TGTGCCAGCAGCTTAGGTCTAGATATCTCCTACGAGCAGTACTTC. This codes for CASSLGLDISYEQYF.

V and J are TRBV28 and TRBJ1-5, with a possible D match to TRBD1 (6 bases). Per the germline V gene, CDR1 is MDHEN and CDR2 is SYDVKM. The V end was cut by 3 bases, the J end by 2 bases, with 11 bases between. This CDR3 is 15 amino acids long. The DNA of the CDR3 is TGTGCCAGCAGTTTGGGGGGGGGCGGCAATCAGCCCCAGCATTTT. Its protein is CASSLGGGGNQPQHF.

V is TRBV28 and J is TRBJ1-4; 7 bases match TRBD1. With V trimmed by 1 base and J by 7 bases, 6 bases remained unmatched. Per the germline V gene, CDR1 is MDHEN and CDR2 is SYDVKM. The CDR3 has 15 amino acids. The CDR3 is CASSLFRDSSEKLFF. Written as DNA, the CDR3 is TGTGCCAGCAGTTTATTCCGGGACAGTTCTGAAAAACTGTTTTTT.

The chain recombines TRBV14 with TRBJ2-5, with 13 nucleotides matching TRBD2. After removal of 4 bases from V and 5 bases from J, the junction contained 4 bases not matched to a gene. The germline V gene has CDR1 SGHDN and CDR2 FVKESK. The CDR3 loop spans 15 amino acids. The CDR3 nucleotides read TGTGCCAGCAGCCCCGGACTAGCGGGGGCGGAGACCCAGTACTTC. Protein product: CASSPGLAGAETQYF.

The genes are TRBV20-1 and TRBJ1-1; tentatively, D is TRBD1 (5 bases). The V gene's germline CDR1 is DFQATT and CDR2 SNEGSKA (reference sequence). The CDR3 runs to 12 residues. Trimming stripped 3 bases from V and 6 bases from J, with 11 bases between. The CDR3 loop is CSASSGSAEAFF. The CDR3 DNA sequence: TGCAGTGCTAGTTCAGGGTCCGCTGAAGCTTTCTTT.

CDR3 in amino acids: CASSFGLGFYSTDTQYF. Written as DNA, the CDR3 is TGTGCCAGCAGCTTCGGGTTGGGTTTTTATAGCACAGATACGCAGTATTTT. The chain combines TRBV7-6 with TRBJ2-3; D remains ambiguous. Germline CDR1 reads SGHVS; CDR2 reads FNYEAQ. Trimming took off 3 bases at V and 0 bases at J, with 16 bases between the two ends. The CDR3 has 17 amino acids.

This clone was found once. The chain employs TRBV19 and TRBJ1-1; the D is unclear. V shed 3 bases and J shed 1 base, with 12 bases lying between them. CDR1 is LNHDA and CDR2 is SQIVND in the germline V gene (reference sequence). The CDR3 totals 15 residues. This CDR3 reads CASSMIGWRNTEAFF. The CDR3 coding sequence is TGTGCCAGTAGTATGATTGGATGGAGGAACACTGAAGCTTTCTTT.

This chain connects TRBV5-1 to TRBJ1-3, with D tentatively TRBD1 (5 bases). V gave up 4 bases and J gave up 2 bases, with 10 bases separating them. This CDR3 spans 14 amino acids. Germline V gene data show CDR1 as SGHRS and CDR2 as YFSETQ. The CDR3 sequence is CASSTGHTGNTIYF. Written as DNA, the CDR3 is TGCGCCAGCAGCACCGGACATACTGGAAACACCATATATTTT.

This chain joins TRBV7-3 and TRBJ1-1, with TRBD1 matching 8 bases. CDR3 length: 15 amino acids. Germline loops: CDR1 SGHTA, CDR2 FQGTGA. Trimming took 2 bases from V and 2 from J; bases not matched to a gene: 4. CDR3 DNA: TGTGCCAGCAGCTTATCAGGGACAGGCAACACTGAAGCTTTCTTT. Protein product: CASSLSGTGNTEAFF. Supplemented by reference TRBV7-3 and TRBJ1-1, the full variable domain reads GAGVSQTPSNKVTEKGKYVELRCDPISGHTALYWYRQSLGQGPEFLIYFQGTGAADDSGLPNDRFFAVRPEGSVSTLKIQRTERGDSAVYLCASSLSGTGNTEAFFGQGTRLTVV.

CDR3 bases: TGTGCCAGCAGTTTATCCCGGGGGTTCTATGGCTACACCTTC. It encodes CASSLSRGFYGYTF. The chain is built from TRBV28 and TRBJ1-2; TRBD1 might be the D (5 bases). The V end was cut by 1 base, the J end by 4 bases, with 10 bases between. This CDR3 contains 14 residues. Germline V gives CDR1 MDHEN, CDR2 SYDVKM.

CDR3 bases: TGTGCCAGCAGTGGGGAGTATAGGTCTGAAGCTTTCTTT. This gives the protein CASSGEYRSEAFF. The V call is TRBV2, the J call TRBJ1-1; D uncertain. CDR1 is SNHLY and CDR2 is FYNNEI in the germline V gene. The CDR3 is 13 residues long. The ends were cut back, 4 bases at V and 6 bases at J, with 12 bases in the middle.

This sequence joins TRBV7-8 and TRBJ2-5; D is unclear. V lost 1 base, J lost 5 bases, and 8 bases lay in between. CDR3 length equals 13 residues. CDR1 and CDR2 (germline): SGHVS, FQNEAQ. The CDR3 reads CASSLGFRETQYF. The CDR3 DNA sequence: TGTGCCAGCAGCTTAGGGTTTCGGGAGACCCAGTACTTC.

This chain connects TRBV19 to TRBJ1-4, with D perhaps TRBD1 (6 bases). The V gene lost 6 bases and the J gene lost 8 bases, with 19 bases spanning the gap. CDR3 length equals 15 residues. Germline loops: CDR1 LNHDA, CDR2 SQIVND (reference sequence). Written as DNA, the CDR3 is TGTGCCAGTAGGGCCAGACAGGCTCCTAGCGAAAAACTGTTTTTT. Its protein is CASRARQAPSEKLFF.